This TCR beta chain is from a study of CD8 T cells in Susac syndrome. Random hexamers served to reverse transcribe roughly 0.45 to 1 ug RNA. Via MiXCR, TCRdb re-called the immunoSEQ multiplex PCR reads, giving one row per CDR3 protein. The sample holds about 240,000 distinct CDR3 sequences; 90% to 96% are singletons and the top ten take around 0.093%. From germline, CDR1 is MGHRA and CDR2 YSYEKL. This CDR3 is built from 15 residues. The ends were cut back, 7 bases at V and 0 bases at J, with 13 bases in the middle. TCR beta sequencing was performed on blood CD8+ and CD4+ T cells. The chain couples TRBV4-1 to TRBJ1-3, with D maybe TRBD1 (5 bases). Sequencing was carried out using CD4+ T cells from PBMCs. This TCR came from a human donor with Susac syndrome. CDR3 sequence reads: CASNPTVVSGNTIYF. The CDR3 region has the DNA TGCGCCAGCAACCCGACAGTCGTCTCTGGAAACACCATATATTTT.